The 14 T cell receptor beta chains reported below all come from one sample, sequenced in a study of blood T cell repertoires in COVID-19. Using immunoSEQ multiplex PCR, the repertoire was profiled, and TCRdb retains in-frame clones only, with some absent. The sample holds about 44,000 clones; more than 70% are singletons and the top ten take over 4%. The material sequenced was peripheral blood. The source of these receptors is a woman in her 70s with acute or convalescent COVID-19.

V usage is TRBV5-1 and J usage is TRBJ2-5; 9 bases match TRBD2. Germline-derived CDR1 and CDR2 are SGHRS and YFSETQ. This CDR3 has 14 residues. V lost 8 bases and J lost 4; bases outside the gene matches: 9. The CDR3 loop is CASSRGLAGETQYF. The CDR3 DNA reads TGCGCCAGTTCTCGGGGACTAGCAGGAGAGACCCAGTACTTC.

The chain combines TRBV5-1 with TRBJ1-2, with D maybe TRBD1 (6 bases). CDR1 and CDR2 from the germline V gene are SGHRS and YFSETQ. Trimming took off 4 bases at V and 13 bases at J, with 26 bases between the two ends. The CDR3 consists of 15 residues. The CDR3 nucleotides are TGCGCCAGCAGCCCCCTCATGGACAGCCTTCTTTCTTCCACCTTC. This encodes CASSPLMDSLLSSTF.

V gene TRBV15 combines with J gene TRBJ2-3, with 11 positions matching TRBD2. Germline values: CDR1 LNHNV, CDR2 YYDKDF (reference sequence). CDR3 length: 16 residues. With 5 bases clipped from V and 0 bases from J, the junction kept 4 bases outside the gene matches. The CDR3 loop is CATSPGTSGSTDTQYF. CDR3 DNA sequence: TGTGCCACCAGCCCAGGGACTAGCGGAAGCACAGATACGCAGTATTTT.

The J gene is TRBJ2-1, the V gene TRBV11-2, with 7 bases that match TRBD1. CDR1 is SGHAT and CDR2 is FQNNGV in the germline V gene. The CDR3 covers 17 residues. V lost 5 bases, J lost 0 bases, and 10 bases stayed unmatched. The CDR3 sequence: CASSLGGGQSSYNEQFF. The DNA of the CDR3 is TGTGCCAGCAGCCTAGGGGGCGGCCAGAGCTCCTACAATGAGCAGTTCTTC.

The J gene is TRBJ1-2, the V gene TRBV24-1; 8 bases are a match to TRBD1. The CDR3 is 14 amino acids. Germline CDR1 KGHDR, CDR2 SFDVKD. The trim removed 4 bases at V and 7 bases at J, leaving 7 bases unmatched. The CDR3 here is CATSDPDRGRGYTF. Written as DNA, the CDR3 is TGTGCCACCAGTGACCCCGACAGGGGACGTGGCTACACCTTC.

The chain carries TRBV18 and TRBJ2-3, with 7 bases that match TRBD1. Per germline, CDR1 KGHSH and CDR2 LQKENI. This CDR3 contains 16 residues. V lost 2 bases and J lost 2; bases outside the gene matches: 7. The chain's CDR3 is CASSPERGRITDTQYF. The CDR3 bases are TGTGCCAGCTCACCAGAGAGGGGGCGAATCACAGATACGCAGTATTTT.

This rearrangement joins TRBV5-1 to TRBJ2-1, with 10 bases matching TRBD2. This CDR3 contains 17 residues. Trimming at V came to 3 bases and at J to 4 bases, leaving 10 bases not matched to a gene. CDR1 and CDR2 from the germline V gene are SGHRS and YFSETQ. CDR3 coding DNA: TGCGCCAGCAGCTACGTGGGGCTAGCGGGAGTTTACAATGAGCAGTTCTTC. This sequence encodes CASSYVGLAGVYNEQFF. The full variable domain, its missing parts supplied by reference TRBV5-1 and TRBJ2-1, is KAGVTQTPRYLIKTRGQQVTLSCSPISGHRSVSWYQQTPGQGLQFLFEYFSETQRNKGNFPGRFSGRQFSNSRSEMNVSTLELGDSALYLCASSYVGLAGVYNEQFFGPGTRLTVL.

This clone was detected a few times. The chain uses TRBV19 and TRBJ1-3; the D is unclear. From germline, CDR1 is LNHDA and CDR2 SQIVND (reference sequence). There are 16 residues in the CDR3. Trimming took off 4 bases at V and 4 bases at J, with 17 bases between the two ends. The CDR3 DNA reads as TGTGCCAGTAGTACCGGAGCCCTTGGGAGAGGAAACACCATATATTTT. Its protein is CASSTGALGRGNTIYF. The variable domain in full, completed from reference TRBV19 and TRBJ1-3, reads DGGITQSPKYLFRKEGQNVTLSCEQNLNHDAMYWYRQDPGQGLRLIYYSQIVNDFQKGDIAEGYSVSREKKESFPLTVTSAQKNPTAFYLCASSTGALGRGNTIYFGEGSWLTVV.

The gene calls are TRBV7-9 and TRBJ1-3; no clear D gene. CDR3 size: 14 residues. The ends were cut back, 2 bases at V and 2 bases at J, with 7 bases in the middle. CDR1 SEHNR and CDR2 FQNEAQ come from the germline V gene (reference sequence). The CDR3 protein is CASSLSTTGNTIYF. CDR3 in DNA: TGTGCCAGCAGCTTAAGCACCACTGGAAACACCATATATTTT.

The chain uses TRBV3-1 (or the pseudogene TRBV3-2) and TRBJ2-7; tentatively, D is TRBD2 (7 bases). V dropped 1 base and J dropped 1 base, with 26 bases sitting between them. Per germline, CDR1 LGHDT and CDR2 YNNKEL (reference sequence). The CDR3 extends over 20 amino acids. Here the CDR3 reads CASSQGGAGDVYATSYEQYF. In DNA, the CDR3 is TGTGCCAGCAGCCAAGGGGGGGCGGGAGACGTTTACGCAACATCCTACGAGCAGTACTTC.

This clone was detected only once. This chain links TRBV12-3 or TRBV12-4 with TRBJ1-4, with unresolved D. V was trimmed by 5 bases and J by 8 bases, leaving 9 bases between them. The CDR3 runs 12 residues. CDR3 DNA sequence: TGTGCCAGCAGTCCGTGGCGGGAAAAACTGTTTTTT. Protein: CASSPWREKLFF.

The gene calls are TRBV28 and TRBJ2-7, with 12 bases matching TRBD2. This CDR3 has 19 amino acids. V lost 1 base, J lost 4 bases, and 14 bases stayed unmatched. Germline V gene data show CDR1 as MDHEN and CDR2 as SYDVKM. The CDR3 sequence is CASSLSGLAGSLRTYEQYF. In DNA form, the CDR3 reads TGTGCCAGCAGTTTATCAGGACTAGCGGGATCCCTTAGAACGTACGAGCAGTACTTC.

This clone was detected once. This sequence joins TRBV5-8 and TRBJ1-3; the match to TRBD1 covers 10 bases. Per germline, CDR1 SGHTS and CDR2 YDEGEE. The CDR3 has 15 amino acids. Unmatched junction bases numbered 5, after V lost 4 bases and J lost 4 bases. CDR3 sequence (DNA): TGTGCCAGCAGCCGCGGACAGGGGGTCGGAAACACCATATATTTT. Protein sequence: CASSRGQGVGNTIYF.

The genes are TRBV19 and TRBJ2-2; 7 positions agree with TRBD2. After removal of 4 bases from V and 1 base from J, the junction contained 3 bases not matched to a gene. CDR1 is LNHDA and CDR2 is SQIVND in the germline V gene (reference sequence). The CDR3 is 15 residues long. CDR3 DNA: TGTGCCAGTAGTACCGGGACTATGAACACCGGGGAGCTGTTTTTT. Protein product: CASSTGTMNTGELFF.